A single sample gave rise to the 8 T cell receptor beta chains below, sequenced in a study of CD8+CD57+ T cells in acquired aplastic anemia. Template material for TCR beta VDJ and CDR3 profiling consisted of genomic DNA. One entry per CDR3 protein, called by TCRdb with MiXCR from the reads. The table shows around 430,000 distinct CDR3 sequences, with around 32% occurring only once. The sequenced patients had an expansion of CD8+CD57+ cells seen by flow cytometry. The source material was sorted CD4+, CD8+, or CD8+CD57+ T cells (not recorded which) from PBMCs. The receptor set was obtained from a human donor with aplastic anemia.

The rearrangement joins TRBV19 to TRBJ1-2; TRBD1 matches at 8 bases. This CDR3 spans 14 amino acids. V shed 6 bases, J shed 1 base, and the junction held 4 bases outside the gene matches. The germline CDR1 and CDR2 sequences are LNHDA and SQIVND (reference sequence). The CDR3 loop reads CASSWTGRNYGYTF. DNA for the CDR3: TGTGCCAGTAGCTGGACAGGGCGTAACTATGGCTACACCTTC. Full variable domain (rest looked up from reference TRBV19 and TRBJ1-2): DGGITQSPKYLFRKEGQNVTLSCEQNLNHDAMYWYRQDPGQGLRLIYYSQIVNDFQKGDIAEGYSVSREKKESFPLTVTSAQKNPTAFYLCASSWTGRNYGYTFGSGTRLTVV.

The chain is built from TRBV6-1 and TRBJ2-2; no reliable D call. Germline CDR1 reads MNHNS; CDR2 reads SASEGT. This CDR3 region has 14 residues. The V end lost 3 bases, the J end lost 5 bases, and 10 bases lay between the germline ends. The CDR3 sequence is CASSEAQWTGELFF. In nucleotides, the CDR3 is TGTGCCAGCAGTGAGGCACAGTGGACCGGGGAGCTGTTTTTT.

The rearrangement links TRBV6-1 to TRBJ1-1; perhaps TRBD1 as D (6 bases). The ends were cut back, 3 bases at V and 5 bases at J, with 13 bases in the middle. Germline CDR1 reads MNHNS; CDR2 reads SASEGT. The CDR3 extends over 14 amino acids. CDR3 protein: CASSEETGITEAFF. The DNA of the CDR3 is TGTGCCAGCAGTGAGGAGACAGGCATTACTGAAGCTTTCTTT.

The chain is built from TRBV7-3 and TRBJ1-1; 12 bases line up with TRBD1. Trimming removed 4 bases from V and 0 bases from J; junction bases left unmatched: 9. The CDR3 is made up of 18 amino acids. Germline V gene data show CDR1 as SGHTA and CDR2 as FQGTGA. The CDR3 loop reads CASSYPGQGARLNTEAFF. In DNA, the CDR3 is TGTGCCAGCAGCTACCCGGGACAGGGGGCGCGGCTGAACACTGAAGCTTTCTTT.

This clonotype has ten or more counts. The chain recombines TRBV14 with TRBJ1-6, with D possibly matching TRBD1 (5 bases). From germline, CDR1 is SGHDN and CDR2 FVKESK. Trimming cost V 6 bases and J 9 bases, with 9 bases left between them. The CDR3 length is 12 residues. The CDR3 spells CASSRDVSPLHF. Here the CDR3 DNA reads TGTGCCAGCAGTCGGGACGTTTCACCCCTCCACTTT.

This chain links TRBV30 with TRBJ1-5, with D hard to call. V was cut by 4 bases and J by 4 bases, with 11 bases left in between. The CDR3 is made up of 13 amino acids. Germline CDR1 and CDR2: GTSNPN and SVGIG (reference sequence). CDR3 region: CAWTGQPNQPQHF. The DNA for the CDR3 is TGTGCCTGGACAGGTCAGCCAAATCAGCCCCAGCATTTT. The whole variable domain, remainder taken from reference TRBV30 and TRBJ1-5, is SQTIHQWPATLVQPVGSPLSLECTVEGTSNPNLYWYRQAAGRGLQLLFYSVGIGQISSEVPQNLSASRPQDRQFILSSKKLLLSDSGFYLCAWTGQPNQPQHFGDGTRLSIL.

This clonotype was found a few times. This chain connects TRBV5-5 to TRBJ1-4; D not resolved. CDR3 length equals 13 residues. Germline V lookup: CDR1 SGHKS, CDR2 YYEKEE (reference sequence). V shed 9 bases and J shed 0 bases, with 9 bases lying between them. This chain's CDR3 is CATSVTTNEKLFF. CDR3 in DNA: TGTGCCACCTCAGTTACAACTAATGAAAAACTGTTTTTT.

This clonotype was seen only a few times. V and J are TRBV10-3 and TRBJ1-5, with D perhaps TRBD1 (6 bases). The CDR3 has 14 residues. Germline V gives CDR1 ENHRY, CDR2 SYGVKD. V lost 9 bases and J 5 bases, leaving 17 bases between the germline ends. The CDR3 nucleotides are TGTGCCATAACACACAGGGCTACGGATCAGCCCCAGCATTTT. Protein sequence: CAITHRATDQPQHF.